The entry below describes one T cell receptor beta chain. The antigen is undetermined. Of the isolated RNA, all was reverse transcribed, and so the sequenced material was expressed TCRB transcripts. Sequencing was performed with immunoSEQ multiplex PCR; in TCRdb, only in-frame clones are kept and a portion is missing. The sample has almost 350,000 clones; 9.3% are singletons. The data derive from a study of beta chain features in type 1 diabetes. Study-wide points: The study found moderately but significantly shorter TCRB CDR3s in all four CD4+ subsets of Type 1 diabetes patients.

The V end was cut by 3 bases, the J end by 1 base, with 12 bases between. The CDR3 consists of 15 residues. CDR1 SGHTA and CDR2 FQGNSA come from the germline V gene. The gene calls are TRBV7-2 and TRBJ1-1; a possible D gene is TRBD1 (5 bases). The TCR was taken from a man in his thirties or forties with type 1 diabetes. The sample consisted of central memory CD4+ T cells from blood. CDR3 DNA sequence: TGTGCCAGCAGCTTGTTAGGGGTCGAGAACACTGAAGCTTTCTTT. Amino acids: CASSLLGVENTEAFF.